The sequence of this T cell receptor (beta chain) was determined in a study of blood T cell repertoires in COVID-19. Trimming cost V 6 bases and J 4 bases, with 4 bases left between them. Germline CDR1 is MNHEY and CDR2 is SVGAGI. CDR3 length equals 11 residues. TCRdb's copy holds only in-frame clones and misses some; the assay was immunoSEQ multiplex PCR. The table records roughly 80,000 clones, 91% of them present only once. This clonotype was obtained from a woman in her fifties or sixties in a cohort sampled during active COVID-19. The J gene is TRBJ1-5, the V gene TRBV6-5; the D is unclear. Sequencing input: peripheral blood. The CDR3 bases are TGTGCCAGCAGCGGGAATCAGCCCCAGCATTTT. Translated: CASSGNQPQHF.